These T cell receptor beta chains were read from a single sample in a study of cytomegalovirus exposure and HLA in healthy donors. The table came from immunoSEQ multiplex PCR; TCRdb's copy has only in-frame clones and leaves some out. The repertoire consists of tens of thousands of clones, with approximately 84% occurring once and the leading ten covering 2.5% to 3.5%. Sequencing input: PBMCs. Every receptor here comes from a man in his fifties or sixties in good health and CMV-seronegative. Each CDR3 is given with its conserved first and last residue. Each record gives: D gene, clone size, V gene, J gene, CDR3 DNA, CDR3 protein. A D gene is named only where the DNA matches it firmly. Size is stated for part of the rows, as once, few or many counts, or as a class when the clone is expanded.

>TRBD1|.|TRBV19|TRBJ1-5
TGTGCCAGTACCGCTTGGGGACAGGGAATGAATCAGCCCCAGCATTTT
CASTAWGQGMNQPQHF
>TRBD1|few|TRBV6-1|TRBJ2-7
TGTGCCAGCAGCCGACAGGGGCAGTACTTC
CASSRQGQYF
>.|few|TRBV6-6|TRBJ1-2
TGTGCCAGCAGTTACTCGGGGCAGGGTGACTATGGCTACACCTTC
CASSYSGQGDYGYTF
>.|once|TRBV27|TRBJ2-3
TGTGCCAGCAGTTCCCTCTCGGACAGCCGCACAGATACGCAGTATTTT
CASSSLSDSRTDTQYF
>.|.|TRBV6-5|TRBJ2-7
TGTGCCAGCAGATCCTTAGCGAACGAGCAGTACTTC
CASRSLANEQYF
>TRBD1|.|TRBV2|TRBJ1-2
TGTGCCAGCAGCTCAGGACAGGGTACCTATGGCTACACCTTC
CASSSGQGTYGYTF
>.|.|TRBV10-3|TRBJ1-4
TGTGCCATCAGTCCACGGGGGGGGGAAAAACTGTTTTTT
CAISPRGGEKLFF
>.|once|TRBV11-2|TRBJ2-2
TGTGCCAGCAGAGGAGAAGCCGGGGAGCTGTTTTTT
CASRGEAGELFF
>.|.|TRBV6-1|TRBJ1-2
TGTGCCAGCAGTGAAGTGCGGGGGCTGGGAGGCTACACCTTC
CASSEVRGLGGYTF
>.|.|TRBV25-1|TRBJ1-2
TGTGCCAGCAGTTACGGATTGCAGGATGGCTACACCTTC
CASSYGLQDGYTF
>.|.|TRBV2|TRBJ2-7
TGTGCCAGCACCCCCAGGCTACAAAATTACGAGCAGTACTTC
CASTPRLQNYEQYF
>.|.|TRBV21-1|TRBJ1-2
TGTGCCAGCAGCAAAGACGGAGCGGGCCCCGTGGGCTATGGCTACACCTTC
CASSKDGAGPVGYGYTF
>TRBD2|.|TRBV6-5|TRBJ2-1
TGTGCCAGCAGTTACTTTGTGGCGGGGGGGCCCTCTGAGCAGTTCTTC
CASSYFVAGGPSEQFF
>TRBD1|.|TRBV19|TRBJ2-7
TGTGCCAGTAGTACCGGGACAGGGGTTTACGAGCAGTACTTC
CASSTGTGVYEQYF
>.|few|TRBV5-4|TRBJ2-1
TGTGCCAGCGGGCAGAGCTCCTACAATGAGCAGTTCTTC
CASGQSSYNEQFF
>TRBD1|.|TRBV13|TRBJ2-7
TGTGCCAGCAGCCGACGACAGGGGGCCTACGAGCAGTACTTC
CASSRRQGAYEQYF
>TRBD1|once|TRBV10-3|TRBJ1-4
TGTGCCATCAGTGAGTCGTCAGGGGGAGGTAATGAAAAACTGTTTTTT
CAISESSGGGNEKLFF
>.|.|TRBV18|TRBJ1-1
TGTGCCAGCTCACCCGCACAGGCTATGAACACTGAAGCTTTCTTT
CASSPAQAMNTEAFF
>.|.|TRBV27|TRBJ1-2
TGTGCCAGCAGTTTCAAATTAACAGGGATCGGGGGCTACACCTTC
CASSFKLTGIGGYTF
>.|.|TRBV5-1|TRBJ2-3
TGCGCCAGCAGCCCGGGTCATGCTAGCACAGATACGCAGTATTTT
CASSPGHASTDTQYF
>.|.|TRBV6-1|TRBJ1-2
TGTGCCAGCAGTGAAGCGCGGGGGGGCGGCATGGTTAACTATGGCTACACCTTC
CASSEARGGGMVNYGYTF
>.|.|TRBV11-3|TRBJ2-3
TGTGCCAGCAGCCCGGGCGGGGTAAGCACAGATACGCAGTATTTT
CASSPGGVSTDTQYF
>TRBD2|.|TRBV10-2|TRBJ2-3
TGCGCCAGCAGGGCGGGGGGGCCTGATACGCAGTATTTT
CASRAGGPDTQYF
>.|.|TRBV27|TRBJ2-5
TGTGCCAGCAGTTTTCTGAACGGGGTCCAAGAGACCCAGTACTTC
CASSFLNGVQETQYF
>.|.|TRBV28|TRBJ1-5
TGTGCCAGCAGTTCGGGTTCGAGGGGGAGCAATCAGCCCCAGCATTTT
CASSSGSRGSNQPQHF
>TRBD1|.|TRBV4-1|TRBJ2-1
TGCGCCAGCAGACAGGGGTTCAATGAGCAGTTCTTC
CASRQGFNEQFF
>.|.|TRBV2|TRBJ1-2
TGTGCCAGCACGGGTCATGGCTACACCTTC
CASTGHGYTF
>TRBD1|.|TRBV5-8|TRBJ2-1
TGTGCCAGCAGCGACAGGGGTAGCTCCTACAATGAGCAGTTCTTC
CASSDRGSSYNEQFF
>TRBD2|.|TRBV2|TRBJ2-3
TGTGCCAGCAGTCCCAGCGGGGGGGTGATGGGCACAGATACGCAGTATTTT
CASSPSGGVMGTDTQYF
>TRBD1|.|TRBV28|TRBJ1-6
TGTGCCAGCAGCGGGACAGGGAGAGAGTCACCCCTCCACTTT
CASSGTGRESPLHF
>TRBD1|.|TRBV6-6|TRBJ1-1
TGTGCCAGCAGGCCCGGACAGGGGAAAGGTGAAGCTTTCTTT
CASRPGQGKGEAFF
>.|.|TRBV2|TRBJ2-5
TGTGCCAGCAGCCGAGGAGAGACCCAGTACTTC
CASSRGETQYF
>TRBD1|once|TRBV7-9|TRBJ2-1
TGTGCCAGCAGCGCAGGGGGTTCCTACAATGAGCAGTTCTTC
CASSAGGSYNEQFF
>TRBD2|.|TRBV2|TRBJ2-3
TGTGCCAGCAGTGAAGGGGAGGGAGATACGCAGTATTTT
CASSEGEGDTQYF
>.|few|TRBV11-3|TRBJ2-1
TGTGCCAGCAGTCCCCAGGGGACTACCCACAATGAGCAGTTCTTC
CASSPQGTTHNEQFF
>TRBD1|.|TRBV27|TRBJ2-3
TGTGCCAGCAGTTTATCGTTGTTGATGGGACAGGGAACAGATACGCAGTATTTT
CASSLSLLMGQGTDTQYF
>TRBD2|.|TRBV11-2|TRBJ2-2
TGTGCCAGCAGCTTTTCCCCTCTAGGTAGCGGGGTTAGCACCGGGGAGCTGTTTTTT
CASSFSPLGSGVSTGELFF
>TRBD1|.|TRBV5-1|TRBJ1-2
TGCGCCAGCAGCGTCACAGGGGATGGCTACACCTTC
CASSVTGDGYTF
>TRBD1|.|TRBV5-6|TRBJ1-5
TGTGCCAGCAGCTCTCAGACAGGGTATCAGCCCCAGCATTTT
CASSSQTGYQPQHF
>.|once|TRBV2|TRBJ2-2
TGTGCCAGCAGTGAAGCGTGGCACCTGAACACCGGGGAGCTGTTTTTT
CASSEAWHLNTGELFF
>.|.|TRBV6-5|TRBJ1-2
TGTGCCAGCAGCCCCGGCAGGTATGAAGGCTACACCTTC
CASSPGRYEGYTF
>TRBD1|few|TRBV7-8|TRBJ2-6
TGTGCCAGCAGCCATAGACAGGGTTCTGGGGCCAACGTCCTGACTTTC
CASSHRQGSGANVLTF
>.|.|TRBV27|TRBJ1-4
TGTGCCAGCAGTTTGGGAGTTGCAACTAATGAAAAACTGTTTTTT
CASSLGVATNEKLFF
>.|.|TRBV7-9|TRBJ2-3
TGTGCCAGCAGCGCCGTCAGGGCTCCAGATACGCAGTATTTT
CASSAVRAPDTQYF
>.|.|TRBV27|TRBJ2-3
TGTGCCTCCAGGGGATCTAGCACAGATACGCAGTATTTT
CASRGSSTDTQYF
>.|.|TRBV7-2|TRBJ2-7
TGTGCCAGCAGCGGACAGTTTACCTACGAGCAGTACTTC
CASSGQFTYEQYF
>.|.|TRBV6-1|TRBJ1-2
TGTGCCAGCAGGGGTATCAGGGACTATGGCTACACCTTC
CASRGIRDYGYTF